One and the same sample provided the 28 T cell receptor beta chains below, sequenced in a study of T-cell memory formation after mild COVID-19. One entry per CDR3 protein results from TCRdb running MiXCR on the 5' RACE reads. The sample yields about 400,000 distinct CDR3 sequences, 23% seen once. Sequences were obtained from PBMCs or a T cell subset sorted from them (not recorded which). These receptors came from an adult woman who had mild COVID-19 (a few samples of this study predate the infection). Cell type and time point are not known.

In this sample, this clonotype turned up a few times. The CDR3 protein is CASSQTRAGTGYTDTQYF. CDR3 sequence (DNA): TGCGCCAGCAGCCAAACCCGCGCCGGGACAGGGTACACAGATACGCAGTATTTT. This chain links TRBV4-1 with TRBJ2-3, with 9 bases lining up with TRBD1. Per germline, CDR1 MGHRA and CDR2 YSYEKL. CDR3 size: 18 residues. J lost 2 bases, V lost 2 bases, and 11 bases had no gene match.

This clonotype came up a few times. This chain joins TRBV2 and TRBJ1-1; D is uncertain. V was trimmed by 10 bases and J by 1 base, leaving 13 bases between them. CDR3 length: 13 residues. Looked up from germline, CDR1 is SNHLY and CDR2 is FYNNEI. The CDR3 DNA is TGTGCCACCTCCGCCCGGTCGAACACTGAAGCTTTCTTT. This encodes CATSARSNTEAFF.

The V call is TRBV14, the J call TRBJ2-1, with D uncertain. Germline lookup yields CDR1 SGHDN and CDR2 FVKESK. This CDR3 has 12 residues. V was cut by 1 base and J by 10 bases, with 8 bases left in between. In DNA form, the CDR3 reads TGTGCCAGCAGCCAAGTATTCACGGAGCAGTTCTTC. This translates into CASSQVFTEQFF.

This clonotype has just a few counts. CDR3 loop: CSAPRLAGGPNRYNEQFF. As DNA, the CDR3 is TGCAGTGCGCCCAGACTAGCGGGGGGCCCTAACCGTTACAATGAGCAGTTCTTC. The V and J genes are TRBV20-1 and TRBJ2-1; TRBD2 matches 13 bases. Germline-derived CDR1 and CDR2 are DFQATT and SNEGSKA (reference sequence). The CDR3 spans 18 residues. Trimming cost V 6 bases and J 4 bases; bases outside gene matches: 15.

This chain links TRBV5-1 with TRBJ2-3, with D tentatively TRBD2 (6 bases). V lost 4 bases, J lost 4 bases, and 22 bases lay in between. There are 17 residues in the CDR3. The germline V gene encodes CDR1 SGHRS and CDR2 YFSETQ. The CDR3 nucleotides read TGCGCCAGCAGCGGTAACACGATCCCGGAGGGCCCAGATACGCAGTATTTT. Translated, it gives CASSGNTIPEGPDTQYF.

This chain joins TRBV29-1 and TRBJ2-3, with D perhaps matching TRBD2 (5 bases). The V gene lost 7 bases and the J gene lost 2 bases, with 13 bases spanning the gap. CDR1 is SQVTM and CDR2 is ANQGSEA in the germline V gene. The CDR3 sequence is 13 residues long. As DNA, the CDR3 is TGCAGCGCCCGCCCGGGGAACACAGATACGCAGTATTTT. Protein: CSARPGNTDTQYF.

The genes are TRBV12-3 or TRBV12-4 and TRBJ2-7; D ambiguous. V was trimmed by 6 bases and J by 2 bases, leaving 14 bases between them. CDR3 size: 14 residues. The CDR3 DNA reads as TGTGCCAGCAGCCCCCGGGTCAATCCCTACGAGCAGTACTTC. It specifies CASSPRVNPYEQYF.

This clonotype showed up just a few times. This CDR3 is CASAGSYEQYF. DNA for the CDR3: TGTGCCAGTGCCGGCTCTTACGAGCAGTACTTC. V usage is TRBV19 and J usage is TRBJ2-7; D remains ambiguous. The CDR3 contains 11 residues. CDR1 is LNHDA and CDR2 is SQIVND in the germline V gene (reference sequence). Trimming shortened V by 8 bases and J by 4 bases, and 9 bases separated the two germline ends.

This clonotype was counted a few times. The chain joins TRBV20-1 to TRBJ2-1, with 9 nucleotides matching TRBD2. V was clipped by 0 bases and J by 3 bases; unmatched bases: 12. Germline CDR1 DFQATT, CDR2 SNEGSKA (reference sequence). CDR3 length: 18 amino acids. The CDR3 spells CSARDRFGAGGNYNEQFF. As DNA, the CDR3 is TGCAGTGCTAGAGATCGGTTCGGAGCGGGAGGAAACTACAATGAGCAGTTCTTC.

The chain recombines TRBV4-1 with TRBJ2-4; the D gene is possibly TRBD2 (5 bases). This CDR3 has 16 amino acids. The germline CDR1 and CDR2 sequences are MGHRA and YSYEKL. Trimming stripped 2 bases from V and 7 bases from J, with 18 bases between. CDR3 amino acids: CASSQFPHPPGNIQYF. The CDR3 coding sequence is TGCGCCAGCAGCCAATTTCCCCATCCACCGGGGAACATTCAGTACTTC.

This clonotype was seen only a few times. V gene TRBV28 combines with J gene TRBJ2-3; 10 bases map to TRBD2. The CDR3 runs to 15 residues. CDR1 and CDR2 from the germline V gene are MDHEN and SYDVKM. V gave up 8 bases and J gave up 4 bases; unmatched junction bases: 9. CDR3 bases: TGTGCCAGCCAAAAACTAGCGGGACCTTCAGATACGCAGTATTTT. It is translated as CASQKLAGPSDTQYF.

V is TRBV15 and J is TRBJ2-7; possibly TRBD2 for D (5 bases). The germline CDR1 and CDR2 sequences are LNHNV and YYDKDF (reference sequence). Between the trimmed V and J ends, which lost 0 bases and 3 bases, there was a span of 12 bases. The CDR3 is 15 amino acids. In DNA, the CDR3 is TGTGCCACCAGCAGAGATCGGGGAACGGGCTACGAGCAGTACTTC. As protein: CATSRDRGTGYEQYF.

This chain connects TRBV20-1 to TRBJ1-6; maybe TRBD1 (5 bases). The V and J ends lost 6 bases and 8 bases respectively, with 17 bases between them. The V gene's germline CDR1 is DFQATT and CDR2 SNEGSKA (reference sequence). This CDR3 has 14 residues. The CDR3 loop is CSAPRRGADSPLHF. The CDR3 DNA follows: TGCAGTGCCCCCCGGCGAGGGGCGGATTCACCCCTCCACTTT.

CDR3: CASRVSYLGANWNEQFF. DNA for the CDR3: TGCGCCAGCAGGGTCTCTTATCTGGGGGCAAATTGGAATGAGCAGTTCTTC. The chain couples TRBV5-1 to TRBJ2-1, with a possible D match to TRBD1 (6 bases). The germline V gene encodes CDR1 SGHRS and CDR2 YFSETQ. V was clipped by 5 bases and J by 7 bases, with 25 bases between them. The CDR3 consists of 17 residues.

J is TRBJ2-3 and V is TRBV5-5, with 7 bases that match TRBD2. From germline, CDR1 is SGHKS and CDR2 YYEKEE (reference sequence). This CDR3 has 14 residues. V shed 4 bases, J shed 3 bases, and the junction held 5 bases outside the gene matches. The CDR3 is CASSSGDVTDTQYF. DNA of the CDR3: TGTGCCAGCAGCAGCGGGGACGTAACAGATACGCAGTATTTT.

This clonotype appeared once. This chain uses TRBV12-3 or TRBV12-4 with TRBJ2-7; D is undetermined. The CDR3 is 14 amino acids. Between the trimmed V and J ends, which lost 7 bases and 3 bases, there was a span of 16 bases. CDR3 loop: CASTPSPTIYEQYF. For the CDR3, the DNA is TGTGCCAGCACCCCCTCGCCTACGATCTACGAGCAGTACTTC.

This clonotype was counted a few times. This chain connects TRBV3-1 to TRBJ1-4; 9 bases agree with TRBD1. Trimming took 5 bases from V and 8 from J; bases not matched to a gene: 9. The CDR3 extends over 15 amino acids. Germline-derived CDR1 and CDR2 are LGHDT and YNNKEL (reference sequence). CDR3 sequence reads: CASSSRTGAQEKLFF. For the CDR3, the DNA is TGTGCCAGCAGCTCGCGGACAGGGGCGCAGGAAAAACTGTTTTTT.

The J gene is TRBJ2-1, the V gene TRBV6-4, with 9 bases lining up with TRBD2. CDR1 and CDR2 from the germline V gene are MRHNA and SNTAGT. With 5 bases clipped from V and 0 bases from J, the junction kept 11 bases outside the gene matches. The CDR3 has 18 amino acids. In nucleotides, the CDR3 is TGTGCCAGCAGTCCCCATGCGGGGGGGCCGAGCTCCTACAATGAGCAGTTCTTC. This encodes CASSPHAGGPSSYNEQFF.

The J gene is TRBJ1-1, the V gene TRBV3-1; possibly TRBD1 for D (5 bases). V shed 0 bases and J shed 2 bases, with 10 bases lying between them. The CDR3 contains 15 residues. Germline V CDR1 and CDR2: LGHDT, YNNKEL (reference sequence). CDR3 loop: CASSQDYRINTEAFF. The DNA of the CDR3 is TGTGCCAGCAGCCAAGACTACAGGATAAACACTGAAGCTTTCTTT.

This clonotype was counted only a few times. The chain has TRBV13 and TRBJ2-5; 13 positions agree with TRBD2. The CDR3 is 17 residues long. The germline CDR1 and CDR2 sequences are PRHDT and FYEKMQ (reference sequence). V was clipped by 5 bases and J by 1 base; unmatched bases: 7. The CDR3 loop reads CASSPLAGGPRQETQYF. The CDR3, as DNA: TGTGCCAGCAGCCCACTAGCGGGAGGGCCCCGCCAAGAGACCCAGTACTTC.

This clonotype came up a few times. Here the CDR3 DNA reads TGCAGCGTTGAAGGAGGCTACGCGAACACCGGGGAGCTGTTTTTT. Its translation: CSVEGGYANTGELFF. This chain links TRBV29-1 with TRBJ2-2; the D is unclear. Deletions cut 1 base from V and 0 bases from J, with 9 bases between. The CDR3 loop spans 15 amino acids. CDR1 and CDR2 (germline): SQVTM, ANQGSEA.

This clonotype was seen a few times. The chain combines TRBV29-1 with TRBJ1-4; TRBD1 is a possible D gene (5 bases). CDR3 size: 13 residues. CDR1 is SQVTM and CDR2 is ANQGSEA in the germline V gene. Between the trimmed V and J ends, which lost 6 bases and 5 bases, there was a span of 13 bases. In DNA form, the CDR3 reads TGCAGCGTCGCCCGACAGCAGAATGAAAAACTGTTTTTT. It yields the protein CSVARQQNEKLFF.

This clonotype was seen a few times. The genes are TRBV20-1 and TRBJ1-2, with D possibly being TRBD1 (6 bases). Germline CDR1 DFQATT, CDR2 SNEGSKA (reference sequence). The V end was cut by 0 bases, the J end by 8 bases, with 16 bases between. The CDR3 is made up of 14 amino acids. CDR3 sequence: CSARDPGHWGGYTF. The CDR3 nucleotides read TGCAGTGCTAGAGACCCGGGACATTGGGGAGGCTACACCTTC.

This clonotype was observed a few times. The chain joins TRBV7-9 to TRBJ2-2; 9 nucleotides align to TRBD2. Per the germline V gene, CDR1 is SEHNR and CDR2 is FQNEAQ (reference sequence). Unmatched junction bases numbered 4, after V lost 3 bases and J lost 5 bases. There are 15 residues in the CDR3. CDR3 coding DNA: TGTGCCAGCAGCTTCCGGACTAGCGAGACCGGGGAGCTGTTTTTT. Amino acid sequence: CASSFRTSETGELFF.

V usage is TRBV5-1 and J usage is TRBJ1-1; 9 bases are a match to TRBD1. The germline V gene encodes CDR1 SGHRS and CDR2 YFSETQ. Germline trimming cut 1 base from V and 5 bases from J; bases unmatched to any gene: 6. The CDR3 totals 15 residues. Written as DNA, the CDR3 is TGCGCCAGCAGCTTGCCACCCGGGACAGGGACTGAAGCTTTCTTT. Translated: CASSLPPGTGTEAFF.

The CDR3 reads CASSARQAGDTGELFF. The CDR3 nucleotides read TGTGCCAGCAGCGCGAGACAGGCAGGGGACACCGGGGAGCTGTTTTTT. This sequence joins TRBV5-5 and TRBJ2-2, with D perhaps matching TRBD1 (6 bases). The V gene lost 4 bases and the J gene lost 3 bases, with 16 bases spanning the gap. The CDR3 is 16 residues long. Germline V gene data show CDR1 as SGHKS and CDR2 as YYEKEE (reference sequence).

The chain couples TRBV2 to TRBJ2-5; D unclear. Germline CDR1 and CDR2: SNHLY and FYNNEI. The CDR3 length is 16 residues. Between the trimmed V and J ends, which lost 7 bases and 5 bases, there was a span of 23 bases. The DNA of the CDR3 is TGTGCCAGCACCTTGGTGGAGAGCATTGTTCCGGAGACCCAGTACTTC. This sequence encodes CASTLVESIVPETQYF.

This chain connects TRBV6-1 to TRBJ1-6; D uncertain. This CDR3 comprises 15 residues. Germline V lookup: CDR1 MNHNS, CDR2 SASEGT. The germline V and J ends were trimmed by 4 bases and 10 bases, with 17 bases remaining between them. CDR3 in amino acids: CASSGPPGVASPLHF. CDR3 in DNA: TGTGCCAGCAGTGGACCTCCCGGGGTTGCATCACCCCTCCACTTT.